A single T cell receptor (beta chain) is shown here with its context. What it binds is unknown. A J-beta primer mix and a sample-barcoded 5' primer were used in a second PCR of roughly 7 to 12 cycles. A single record per CDR3 protein comes from TCRdb applying MiXCR to the 5' RACE reads. The table has 800,000 to 1,300,000 distinct CDR3 sequences, under 30% seen once; the top ten hold around 0.75%. This record comes from a study of blood T cells in healthy people across ages. Across the study: Template switching caught about one barcoded beta molecule for each two T cells.

This CDR3 contains 15 residues. Looked up from germline, CDR1 is MNHNS and CDR2 is SASEGT. V was pared by 2 bases and J by 8 bases, with 15 bases between. Regarding the study as a whole: Higher diversity, along with more naive CD4+ cells, distinguished long-lived donors from aged donors.

These sequences were also reported in another study, on T cells of mothers and their children. According to that study: Donation was provided by three healthy Caucasian mothers along with their six children. No persistent microchimeric T cell clones were detected at about 93 clones per million clonotypes sensitivity.

The chain combines TRBV6-1 with TRBJ1-4, with a possible D match to TRBD1 (5 bases). Sequences were obtained from blood. The receptor's source is a girl aged 2 to 9 in good health. The CDR3 coding sequence is TGTGCCAGCAGTGAATTGGAAACAGGTTGGGAAAAACTGTTTTTT. This gives the protein CASSELETGWEKLFF.